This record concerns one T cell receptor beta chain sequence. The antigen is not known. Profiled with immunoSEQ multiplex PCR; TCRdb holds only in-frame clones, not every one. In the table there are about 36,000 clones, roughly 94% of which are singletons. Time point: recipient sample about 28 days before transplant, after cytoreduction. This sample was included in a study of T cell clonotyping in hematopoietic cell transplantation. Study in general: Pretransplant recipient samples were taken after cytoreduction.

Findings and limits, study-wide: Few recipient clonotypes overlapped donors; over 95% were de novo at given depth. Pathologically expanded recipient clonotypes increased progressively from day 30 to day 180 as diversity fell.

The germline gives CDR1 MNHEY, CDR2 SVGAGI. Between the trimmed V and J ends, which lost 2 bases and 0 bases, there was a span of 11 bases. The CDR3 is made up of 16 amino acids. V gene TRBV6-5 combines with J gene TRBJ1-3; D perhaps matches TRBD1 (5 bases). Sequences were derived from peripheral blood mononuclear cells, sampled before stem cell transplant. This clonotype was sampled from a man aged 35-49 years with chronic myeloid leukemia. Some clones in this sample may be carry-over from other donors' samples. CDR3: CASSYKTESSGNTIYF. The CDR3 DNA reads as TGTGCCAGCAGTTACAAGACAGAGAGCTCTGGAAACACCATATATTTT.